This TCR beta chain was recovered during a study of blood T cell repertoires in COVID-19. TCRdb keeps only in-frame clones here, not all; method: immunoSEQ multiplex PCR. Seen here are some 96,000 clones, roughly 90% observed once, and the top ten hold about 1.8%. The material sequenced was peripheral blood. This TCR derives from an elderly man with acute or convalescent COVID-19.

The CDR3 loop reads CASSLEGTGRNGAFF. The CDR3 bases are TGTGCCAGCAGCTTAGAAGGAACAGGGAGAAACGGTGCTTTCTTT. The V gene is TRBV7-2, the J gene TRBJ1-1; a possible D gene is TRBD1 (6 bases). V lost 1 base, J lost 11 bases, and 20 bases lay in between. CDR3 length: 15 residues. CDR1 SGHTA and CDR2 FQGNSA come from the germline V gene.